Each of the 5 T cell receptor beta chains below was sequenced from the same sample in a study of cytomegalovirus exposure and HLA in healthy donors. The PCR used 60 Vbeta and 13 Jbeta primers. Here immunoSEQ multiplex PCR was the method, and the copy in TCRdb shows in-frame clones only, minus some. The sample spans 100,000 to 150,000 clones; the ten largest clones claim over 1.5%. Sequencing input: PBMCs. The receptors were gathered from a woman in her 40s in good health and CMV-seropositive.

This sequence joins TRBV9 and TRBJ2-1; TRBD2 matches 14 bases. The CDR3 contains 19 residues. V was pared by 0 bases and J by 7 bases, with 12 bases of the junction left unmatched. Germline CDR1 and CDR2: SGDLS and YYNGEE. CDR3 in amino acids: CASSVGLSGLAGDVNEQFF. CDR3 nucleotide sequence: TGTGCCAGCAGCGTAGGTCTTTCGGGACTAGCGGGGGACGTGAATGAGCAGTTCTTC. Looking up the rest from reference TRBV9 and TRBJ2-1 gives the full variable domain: DSGVTQTPKHLITATGQRVTLRCSPRSGDLSVYWYQQSLDQGLQFLIQYYNGEERAKGNILERFSAQQFPDLHSELNLSSLELGDSALYFCASSVGLSGLAGDVNEQFFGPGTRLTVL.

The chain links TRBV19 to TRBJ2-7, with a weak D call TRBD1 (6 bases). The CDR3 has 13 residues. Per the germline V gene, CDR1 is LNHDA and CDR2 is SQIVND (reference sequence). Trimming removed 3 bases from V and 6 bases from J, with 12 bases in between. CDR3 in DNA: TGTGCCAGTAGTATCGGACAGCGCGGCGAGCAGTACTTC. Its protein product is CASSIGQRGEQYF. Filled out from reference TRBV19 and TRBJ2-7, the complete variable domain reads DGGITQSPKYLFRKEGQNVTLSCEQNLNHDAMYWYRQDPGQGLRLIYYSQIVNDFQKGDIAEGYSVSREKKESFPLTVTSAQKNPTAFYLCASSIGQRGEQYFGPGTRLTVT.

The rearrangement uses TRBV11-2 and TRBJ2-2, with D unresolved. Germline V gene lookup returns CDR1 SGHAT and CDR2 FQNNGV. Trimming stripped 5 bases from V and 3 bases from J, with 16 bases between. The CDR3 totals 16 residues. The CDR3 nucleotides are TGTGCCAGCAGCCCCAGGATACGACGAGACACCGGGGAGCTGTTTTTT. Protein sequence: CASSPRIRRDTGELFF.

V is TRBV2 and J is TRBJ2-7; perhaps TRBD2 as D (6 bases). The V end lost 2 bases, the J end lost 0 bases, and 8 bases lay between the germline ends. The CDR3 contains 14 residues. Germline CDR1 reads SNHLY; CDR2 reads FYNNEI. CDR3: CASSETDYSYEQYF. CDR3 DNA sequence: TGTGCCAGCAGTGAAACGGACTACTCCTACGAGCAGTACTTC. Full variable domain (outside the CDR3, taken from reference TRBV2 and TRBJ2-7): EPEVTQTPSHQVTQMGQEVILRCVPISNHLYFYWYRQILGQKVEFLVSFYNNEISEKSEIFDDQFSVERPDGSNFTLKIRSTKLEDSAMYFCASSETDYSYEQYFGPGTRLTVT.

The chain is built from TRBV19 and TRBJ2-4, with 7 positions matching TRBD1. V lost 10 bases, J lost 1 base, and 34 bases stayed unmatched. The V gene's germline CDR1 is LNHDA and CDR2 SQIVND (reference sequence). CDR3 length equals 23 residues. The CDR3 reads CATPREGQNLMLFDCVAKNIQYF. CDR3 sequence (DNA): TGTGCCACCCCCCGAGAGGGACAGAATCTTATGCTGTTTGACTGTGTGGCCAAAAACATTCAGTACTTC.